This T cell receptor (beta chain) was sequenced during a study of control samples from healthy donors and cancer patients. Sequencing used immunoSEQ multiplex PCR; TCRdb keeps in-frame clones, though not all of them. The repertoire holds 140,000 or so clones, with approximately 92% as singletons. Germline V gene lookup returns CDR1 SGHTS and CDR2 YDEGEE. This CDR3 contains 14 residues. The germline V and J ends were trimmed by 7 bases and 6 bases, with 20 bases remaining between them. The sequenced material came from blood. This receptor was taken from a man aged 25-45 years in good health. The chain joins TRBV5-8 to TRBJ2-7, with a possible D match to TRBD1 (5 bases). Here the CDR3 reads CASQQRYQGSEQYF. The CDR3 bases are TGTGCCAGCCAGCAGAGGTATCAGGGTTCCGAGCAGTACTTC.